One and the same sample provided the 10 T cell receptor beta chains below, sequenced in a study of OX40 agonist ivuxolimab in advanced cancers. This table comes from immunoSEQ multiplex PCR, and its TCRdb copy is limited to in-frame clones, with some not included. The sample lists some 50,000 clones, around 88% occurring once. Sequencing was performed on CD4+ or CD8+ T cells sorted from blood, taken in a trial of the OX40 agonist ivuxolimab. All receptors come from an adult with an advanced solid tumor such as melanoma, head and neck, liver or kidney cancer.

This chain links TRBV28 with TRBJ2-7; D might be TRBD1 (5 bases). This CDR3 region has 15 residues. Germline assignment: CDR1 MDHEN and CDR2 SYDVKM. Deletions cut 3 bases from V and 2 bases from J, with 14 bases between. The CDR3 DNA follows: TGTGCCAGCAGTTTTACGACAGTGCCTACCTACGAGCAGTACTTC. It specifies CASSFTTVPTYEQYF.

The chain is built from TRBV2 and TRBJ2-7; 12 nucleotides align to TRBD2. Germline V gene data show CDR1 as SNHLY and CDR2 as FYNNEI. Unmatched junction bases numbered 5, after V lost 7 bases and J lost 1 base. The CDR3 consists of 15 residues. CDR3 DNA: TGTGCCAGCATCGAGGGGACTAGCGGGTCCTACGAGCAGTACTTC. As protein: CASIEGTSGSYEQYF.

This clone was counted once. Here the CDR3 DNA reads TGTGCCAGCAGCCCCAGAGAGAGGGGAGGTAATCAGCCCCAGCATTTT. Its translation is CASSPRERGGNQPQHF. This sequence joins TRBV7-3 and TRBJ1-5; possibly TRBD1 for D (5 bases). Germline V gene sequence: CDR1 SGHTA, CDR2 FQGTGA. The CDR3 runs 16 residues. Trimming cost V 5 bases and J 4 bases, with 18 bases left between them. The variable domain in full, completed from reference TRBV7-3 and TRBJ1-5, reads GAGVSQTPSNKVTEKGKYVELRCDPISGHTALYWYRQSLGQGPEFLIYFQGTGAADDSGLPNDRFFAVRPEGSVSTLKIQRTERGDSAVYLCASSPRERGGNQPQHFGDGTRLSIL.

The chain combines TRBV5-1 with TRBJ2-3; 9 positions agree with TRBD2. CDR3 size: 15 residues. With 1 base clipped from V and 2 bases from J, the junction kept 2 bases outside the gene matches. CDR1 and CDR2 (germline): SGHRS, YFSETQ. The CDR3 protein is CASSLRTSDTDTQYF. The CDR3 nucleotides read TGCGCCAGCAGCTTGCGGACTAGCGACACAGATACGCAGTATTTT.

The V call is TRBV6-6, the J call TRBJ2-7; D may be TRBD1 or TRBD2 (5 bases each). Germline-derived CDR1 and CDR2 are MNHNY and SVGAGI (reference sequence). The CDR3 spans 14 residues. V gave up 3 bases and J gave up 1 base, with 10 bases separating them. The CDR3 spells CASSYSRGSYEQYF. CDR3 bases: TGTGCCAGCAGTTATTCGAGGGGTTCCTACGAGCAGTACTTC.

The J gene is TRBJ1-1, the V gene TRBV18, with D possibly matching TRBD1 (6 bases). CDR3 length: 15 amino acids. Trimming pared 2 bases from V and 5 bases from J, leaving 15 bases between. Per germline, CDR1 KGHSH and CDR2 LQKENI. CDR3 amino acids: CASSPTRGLVTEAFF. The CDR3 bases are TGTGCCAGCTCACCAACCAGGGGCTTGGTAACTGAAGCTTTCTTT.

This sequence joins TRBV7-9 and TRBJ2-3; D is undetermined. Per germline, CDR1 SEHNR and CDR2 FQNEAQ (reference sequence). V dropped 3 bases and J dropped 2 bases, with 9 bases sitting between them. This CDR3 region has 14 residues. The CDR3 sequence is CASSFIAHTDTQYF. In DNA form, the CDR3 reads TGTGCCAGCAGCTTTATCGCACACACAGATACGCAGTATTTT.

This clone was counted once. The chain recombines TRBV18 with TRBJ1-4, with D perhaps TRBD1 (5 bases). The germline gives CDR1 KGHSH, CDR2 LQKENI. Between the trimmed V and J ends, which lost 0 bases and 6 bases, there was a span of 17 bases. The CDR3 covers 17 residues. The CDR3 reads CASSPPTVGGGHEKLFF. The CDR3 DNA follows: TGTGCCAGCTCACCACCGACAGTGGGCGGCGGGCATGAAAAACTGTTTTTT.

The CDR3 coding sequence is TGCGCCAGCAACCCGATAGCGTCGGCAGATACGCAGTATTTT. Translated, it gives CASNPIASADTQYF. The J gene is TRBJ2-3, the V gene TRBV5-1; TRBD2 is a possible D gene (5 bases). This CDR3 is 14 amino acids long. V was trimmed by 6 bases and J by 4 bases, leaving 15 bases between them. The V gene's germline CDR1 is SGHRS and CDR2 YFSETQ.

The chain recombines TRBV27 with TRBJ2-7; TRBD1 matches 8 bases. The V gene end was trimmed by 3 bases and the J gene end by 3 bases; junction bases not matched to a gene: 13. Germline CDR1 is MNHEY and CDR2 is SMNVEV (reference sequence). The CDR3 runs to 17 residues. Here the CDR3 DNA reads TGTGCCAGCAGTTTTTATCCGCGTCAGGGGGCGCGCTACGAGCAGTACTTC. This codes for CASSFYPRQGARYEQYF.